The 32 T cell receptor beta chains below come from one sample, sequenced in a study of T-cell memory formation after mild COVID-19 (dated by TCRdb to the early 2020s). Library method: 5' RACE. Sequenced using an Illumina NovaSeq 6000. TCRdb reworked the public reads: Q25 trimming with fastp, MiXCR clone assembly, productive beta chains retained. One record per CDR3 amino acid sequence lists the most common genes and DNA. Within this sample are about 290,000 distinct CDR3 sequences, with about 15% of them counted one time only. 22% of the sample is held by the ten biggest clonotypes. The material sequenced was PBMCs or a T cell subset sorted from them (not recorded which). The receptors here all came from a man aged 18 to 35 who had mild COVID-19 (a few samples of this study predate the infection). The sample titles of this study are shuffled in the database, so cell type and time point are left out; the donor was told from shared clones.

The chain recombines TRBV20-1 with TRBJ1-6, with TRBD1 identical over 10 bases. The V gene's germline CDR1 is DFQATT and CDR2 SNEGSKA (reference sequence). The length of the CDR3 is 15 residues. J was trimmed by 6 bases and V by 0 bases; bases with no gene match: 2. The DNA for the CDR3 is TGCAGTGCTAGAGATAGGGACAGGGGTAATTCACCCCTCCACTTT. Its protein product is CSARDRDRGNSPLHF.

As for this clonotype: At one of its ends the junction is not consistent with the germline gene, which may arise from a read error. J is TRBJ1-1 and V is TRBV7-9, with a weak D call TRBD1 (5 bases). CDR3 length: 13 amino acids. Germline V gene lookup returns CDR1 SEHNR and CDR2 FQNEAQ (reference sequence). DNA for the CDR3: TGTGCCAGCACCTTAGGGGTGGGGACTGAAGCTTTCTTT. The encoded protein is CASTLGVGTEAFF.

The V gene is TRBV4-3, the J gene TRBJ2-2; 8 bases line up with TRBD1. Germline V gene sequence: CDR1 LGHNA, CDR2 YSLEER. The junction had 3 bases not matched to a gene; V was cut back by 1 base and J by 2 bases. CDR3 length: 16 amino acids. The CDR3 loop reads CASSQGTGHNTGELFF. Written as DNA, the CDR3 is TGCGCCAGCAGCCAAGGGACAGGGCATAACACCGGGGAGCTGTTTTTT.

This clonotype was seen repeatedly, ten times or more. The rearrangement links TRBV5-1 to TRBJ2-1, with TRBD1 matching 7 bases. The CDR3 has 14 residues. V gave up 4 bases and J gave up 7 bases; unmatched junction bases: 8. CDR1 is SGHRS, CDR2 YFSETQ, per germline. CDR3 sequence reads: CASSLGQDGNEQFF. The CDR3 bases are TGCGCCAGCAGCCTCGGACAGGATGGAAATGAGCAGTTCTTC.

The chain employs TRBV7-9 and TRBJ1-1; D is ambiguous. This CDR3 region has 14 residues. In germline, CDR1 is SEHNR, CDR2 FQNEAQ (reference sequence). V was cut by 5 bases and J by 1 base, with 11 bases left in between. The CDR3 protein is CASSAGTTNTEAFF. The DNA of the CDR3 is TGTGCCAGCAGCGCCGGTACTACGAACACTGAAGCTTTCTTT. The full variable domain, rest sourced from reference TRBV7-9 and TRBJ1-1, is DTGVSQNPRHKITKRGQNVTFRCDPISEHNRLYWYRQTLGQGPEFLTYFQNEAQLEKSRLLSDRFSAERPKGSFSTLEIQRTEQGDSAMYLCASSAGTTNTEAFFGQGTRLTVV.

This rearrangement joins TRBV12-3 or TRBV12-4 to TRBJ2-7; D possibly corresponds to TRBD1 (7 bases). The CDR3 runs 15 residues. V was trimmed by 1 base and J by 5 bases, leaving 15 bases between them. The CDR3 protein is CASSLVTGRLDEQYF. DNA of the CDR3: TGTGCCAGCAGTTTAGTGACAGGGAGGCTCGACGAGCAGTACTTC.

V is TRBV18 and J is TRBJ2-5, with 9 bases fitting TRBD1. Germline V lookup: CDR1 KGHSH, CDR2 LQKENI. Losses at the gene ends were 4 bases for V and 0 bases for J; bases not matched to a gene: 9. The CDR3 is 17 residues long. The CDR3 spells CASSLAWDRVNQETQYF. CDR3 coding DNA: TGTGCCAGCTCACTAGCCTGGGACAGGGTGAACCAAGAGACCCAGTACTTC. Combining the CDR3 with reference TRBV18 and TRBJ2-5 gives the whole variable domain NAGVMQNPRHLVRRRGQEARLRCSPMKGHSHVYWYRQLPEEGLKFMVYLQKENIIDESGMPKERFSAEFPKEGPSILRIQQVVRGDSAAYFCASSLAWDRVNQETQYFGPGTRLLVL.

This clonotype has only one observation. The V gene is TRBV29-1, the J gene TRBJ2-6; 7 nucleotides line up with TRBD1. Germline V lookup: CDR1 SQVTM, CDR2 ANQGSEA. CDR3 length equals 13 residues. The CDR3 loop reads CSVQGTGANVLTF. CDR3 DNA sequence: TGCAGTGTACAGGGGACTGGGGCCAACGTCCTGACTTTC.

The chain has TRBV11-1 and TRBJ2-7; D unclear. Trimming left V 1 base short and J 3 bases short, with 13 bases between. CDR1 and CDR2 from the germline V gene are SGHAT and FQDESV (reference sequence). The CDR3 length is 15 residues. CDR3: CASSLGQSIFYEQYV. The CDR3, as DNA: TGTGCCAGCAGCTTAGGTCAGTCGATATTCTACGAGCAGTACGTC.

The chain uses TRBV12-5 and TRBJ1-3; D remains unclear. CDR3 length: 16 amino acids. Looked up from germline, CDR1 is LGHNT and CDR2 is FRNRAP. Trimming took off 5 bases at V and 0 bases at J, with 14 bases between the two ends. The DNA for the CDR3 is TGTGCTAGTGGTCCCCTATCCGAGTTCTCTGGAAACACCATATATTTT. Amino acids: CASGPLSEFSGNTIYF.

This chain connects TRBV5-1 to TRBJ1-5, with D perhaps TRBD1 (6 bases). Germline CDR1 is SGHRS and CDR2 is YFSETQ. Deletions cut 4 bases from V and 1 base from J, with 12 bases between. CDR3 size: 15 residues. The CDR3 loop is CASSKTGRSNQPQHF. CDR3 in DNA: TGCGCCAGCAGCAAAACAGGGAGGAGCAATCAGCCCCAGCATTTT.

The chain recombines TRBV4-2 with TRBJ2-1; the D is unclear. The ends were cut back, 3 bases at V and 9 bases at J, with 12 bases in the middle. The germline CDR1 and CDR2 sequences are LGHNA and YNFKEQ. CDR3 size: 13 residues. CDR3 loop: CASSHTLYGEQFF. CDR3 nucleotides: TGTGCCAGCAGCCACACCCTATACGGTGAGCAGTTCTTC.

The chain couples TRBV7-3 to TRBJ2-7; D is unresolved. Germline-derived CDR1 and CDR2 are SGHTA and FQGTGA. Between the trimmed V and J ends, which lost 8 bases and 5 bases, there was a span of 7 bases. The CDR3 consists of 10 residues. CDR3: CASVYDEQYF. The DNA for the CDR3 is TGTGCCAGCGTCTACGACGAGCAGTACTTC. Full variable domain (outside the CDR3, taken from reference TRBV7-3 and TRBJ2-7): GAGVSQTPSNKVTEKGKYVELRCDPISGHTALYWYRQSLGQGPEFLIYFQGTGAADDSGLPNDRFFAVRPEGSVSTLKIQRTERGDSAVYLCASVYDEQYFGPGTRLTVT.

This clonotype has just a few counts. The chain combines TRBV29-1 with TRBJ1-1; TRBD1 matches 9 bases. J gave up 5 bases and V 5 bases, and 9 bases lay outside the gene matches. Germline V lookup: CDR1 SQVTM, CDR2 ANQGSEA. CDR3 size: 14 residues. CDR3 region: CSVIQTGGRTEAFF. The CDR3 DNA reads TGCAGCGTTATCCAGACAGGGGGGAGGACTGAAGCTTTCTTT.

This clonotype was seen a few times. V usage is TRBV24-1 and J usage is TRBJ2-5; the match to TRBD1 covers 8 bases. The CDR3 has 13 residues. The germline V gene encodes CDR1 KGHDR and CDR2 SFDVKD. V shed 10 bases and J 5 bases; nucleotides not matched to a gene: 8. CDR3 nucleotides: TGTGCCACGCGGGCAGGGGGCGTGGAGACCCAGTACTTC. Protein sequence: CATRAGGVETQYF.

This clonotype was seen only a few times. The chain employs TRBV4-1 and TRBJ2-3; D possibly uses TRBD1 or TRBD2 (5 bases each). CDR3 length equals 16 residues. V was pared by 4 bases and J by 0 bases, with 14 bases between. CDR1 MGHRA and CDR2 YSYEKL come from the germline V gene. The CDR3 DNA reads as TGCGCCAGCAGCCTAACGAGAGGGGTTAGCACAGATACGCAGTATTTT. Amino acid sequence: CASSLTRGVSTDTQYF.

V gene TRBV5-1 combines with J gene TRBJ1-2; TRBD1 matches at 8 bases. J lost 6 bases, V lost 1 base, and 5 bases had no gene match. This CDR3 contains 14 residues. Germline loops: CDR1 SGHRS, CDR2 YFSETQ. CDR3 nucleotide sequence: TGCGCCAGCAGCTTGAATACAGGGGGAGATGGCTACACCTTC. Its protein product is CASSLNTGGDGYTF.

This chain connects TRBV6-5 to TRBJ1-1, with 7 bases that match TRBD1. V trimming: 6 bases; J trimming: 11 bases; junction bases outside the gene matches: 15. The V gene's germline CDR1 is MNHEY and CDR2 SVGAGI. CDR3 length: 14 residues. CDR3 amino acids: CASRKGADTVRAFF. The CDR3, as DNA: TGTGCCAGCAGAAAGGGGGCAGACACCGTCCGGGCTTTCTTT.

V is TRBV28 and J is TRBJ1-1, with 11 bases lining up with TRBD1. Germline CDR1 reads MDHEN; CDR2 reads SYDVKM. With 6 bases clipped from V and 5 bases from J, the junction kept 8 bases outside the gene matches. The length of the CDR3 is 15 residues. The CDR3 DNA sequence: TGTGCCAGCAGCTCGGGACAGGGGGTTGGGACTGAAGCTTTCTTT. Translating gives CASSSGQGVGTEAFF.

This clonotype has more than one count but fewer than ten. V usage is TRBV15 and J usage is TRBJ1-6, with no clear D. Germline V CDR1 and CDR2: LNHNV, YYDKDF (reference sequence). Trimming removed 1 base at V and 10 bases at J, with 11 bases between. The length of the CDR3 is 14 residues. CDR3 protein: CATSRGREDSPLHF. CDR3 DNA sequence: TGTGCCACCAGCAGAGGACGGGAAGACTCACCCCTCCACTTT.

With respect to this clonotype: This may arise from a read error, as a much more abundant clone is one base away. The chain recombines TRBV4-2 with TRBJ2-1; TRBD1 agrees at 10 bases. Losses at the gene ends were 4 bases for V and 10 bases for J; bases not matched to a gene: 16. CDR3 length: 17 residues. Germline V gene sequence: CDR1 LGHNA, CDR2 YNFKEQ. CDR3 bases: TGTGCCAGCAGCCCGCCAAAGACAGGGGGCAGGTCCTACGAGCAGTTCTTC. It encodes CASSPPKTGGRSYEQFF.

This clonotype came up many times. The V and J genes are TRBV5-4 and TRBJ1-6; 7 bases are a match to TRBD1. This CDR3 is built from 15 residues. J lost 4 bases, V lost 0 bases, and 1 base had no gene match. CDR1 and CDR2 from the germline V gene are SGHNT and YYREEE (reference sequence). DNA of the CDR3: TGTGCCAGCAGCTTGGCGGGACAGTATAATTCACCCCTCCACTTT. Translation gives CASSLAGQYNSPLHF.

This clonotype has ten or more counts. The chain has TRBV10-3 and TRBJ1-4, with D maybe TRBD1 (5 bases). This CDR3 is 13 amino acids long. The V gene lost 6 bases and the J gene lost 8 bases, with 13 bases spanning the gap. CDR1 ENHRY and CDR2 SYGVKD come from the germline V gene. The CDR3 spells CAISAGTGEKLFF. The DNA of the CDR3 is TGTGCCATCAGCGCGGGGACGGGAGAAAAACTGTTTTTT.

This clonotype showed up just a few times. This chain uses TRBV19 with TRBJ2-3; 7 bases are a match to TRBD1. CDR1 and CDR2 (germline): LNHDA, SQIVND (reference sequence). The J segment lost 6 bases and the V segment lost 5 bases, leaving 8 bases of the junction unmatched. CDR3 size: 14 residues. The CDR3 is CASSGLQGQDTQYF. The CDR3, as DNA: TGTGCCAGTAGTGGATTACAGGGGCAGGATACGCAGTATTTT.

This CDR3 reads CASSLQGGEQFF. DNA for the CDR3: TGTGCCAGCAGCTTACAAGGTGGTGAGCAGTTCTTC. V and J are TRBV7-9 and TRBJ2-1; D unclear. The germline gives CDR1 SEHNR, CDR2 FQNEAQ (reference sequence). This CDR3 region has 12 residues. Between the trimmed V and J ends, which lost 2 bases and 9 bases, there was a span of 8 bases. Variable domain in full (rest from reference TRBV7-9 and TRBJ2-1): DTGVSQNPRHKITKRGQNVTFRCDPISEHNRLYWYRQTLGQGPEFLTYFQNEAQLEKSRLLSDRFSAERPKGSFSTLEIQRTEQGDSAMYLCASSLQGGEQFFGPGTRLTVL.

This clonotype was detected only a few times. This CDR3 is CAISVLGEGYYEQYF. CDR3 bases: TGTGCCATCAGTGTGTTAGGGGAGGGGTACTACGAGCAGTACTTC. This chain uses TRBV10-3 with TRBJ2-7; 7 nucleotides agree with TRBD2. Germline lookup yields CDR1 ENHRY and CDR2 SYGVKD. This CDR3 region has 15 residues. The J segment lost 3 bases and the V segment lost 4 bases, leaving 9 bases of the junction unmatched.

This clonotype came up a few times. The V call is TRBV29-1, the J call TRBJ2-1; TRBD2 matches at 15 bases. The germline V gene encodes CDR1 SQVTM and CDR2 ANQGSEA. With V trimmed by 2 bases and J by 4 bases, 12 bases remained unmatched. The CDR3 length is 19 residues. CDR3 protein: CSVERWTSGGASTYNEQFF. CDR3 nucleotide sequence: TGCAGCGTTGAAAGATGGACTAGCGGGGGGGCGTCCACTTACAATGAGCAGTTCTTC.

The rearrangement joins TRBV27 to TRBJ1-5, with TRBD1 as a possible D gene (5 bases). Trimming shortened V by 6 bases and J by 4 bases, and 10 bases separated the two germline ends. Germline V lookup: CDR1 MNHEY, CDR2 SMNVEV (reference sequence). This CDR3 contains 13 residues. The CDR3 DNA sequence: TGTGCCAGCAGGGGGCCCTGGAATCAGCCCCAGCATTTT. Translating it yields CASRGPWNQPQHF.

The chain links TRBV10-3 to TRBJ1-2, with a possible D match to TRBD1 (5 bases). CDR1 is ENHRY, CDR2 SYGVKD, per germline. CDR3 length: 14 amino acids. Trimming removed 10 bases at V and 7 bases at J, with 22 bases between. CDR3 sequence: CATRDFKNTSGYTF. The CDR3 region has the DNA TGTGCCACCAGGGACTTCAAAAATACCTCTGGCTACACCTTC.

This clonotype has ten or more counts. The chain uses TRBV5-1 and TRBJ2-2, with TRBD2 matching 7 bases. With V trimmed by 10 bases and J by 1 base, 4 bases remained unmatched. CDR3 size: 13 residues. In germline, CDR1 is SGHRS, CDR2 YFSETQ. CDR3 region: CAAGDENTGELFF. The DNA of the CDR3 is TGCGCCGCGGGGGACGAGAACACCGGGGAGCTGTTTTTT.

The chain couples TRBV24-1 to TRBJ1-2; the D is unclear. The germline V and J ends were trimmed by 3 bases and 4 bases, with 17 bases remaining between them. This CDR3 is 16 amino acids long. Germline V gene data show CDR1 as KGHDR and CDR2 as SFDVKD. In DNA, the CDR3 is TGTGCCACCAGTGATCACGGCACCCAGAGTTTCTATGGCTACACCTTC. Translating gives CATSDHGTQSFYGYTF.

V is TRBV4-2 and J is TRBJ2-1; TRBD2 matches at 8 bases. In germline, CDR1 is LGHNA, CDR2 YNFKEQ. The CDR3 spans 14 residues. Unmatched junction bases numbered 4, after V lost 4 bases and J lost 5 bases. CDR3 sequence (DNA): TGTGCCAGCAGCCTATCCGGGGGGGACAATGAGCAGTTCTTC. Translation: CASSLSGGDNEQFF.